The entry that follows covers one T cell receptor beta chain sequence. This sample is drawn from a study of OX40 agonist ivuxolimab in advanced cancers. Study-wide background: Checkpoint inhibitors had been given previously to 35% to 50% of patients.

CDR3 length: 15 residues. CDR1 and CDR2 from the germline V gene are SGHNT and YYREEE (reference sequence). V lost 0 bases and J 5 bases, leaving 11 bases between the germline ends. Using immunoSEQ multiplex PCR, the repertoire was profiled, and TCRdb retains in-frame clones only, with some absent. The sample lists around 67,000 clones, roughly 80% occurring once. The chain combines TRBV5-4 with TRBJ2-2; no clear D. The starting material was CD4+ or CD8+ T cells sorted from blood, obtained in a trial of the OX40 agonist ivuxolimab. This receptor was taken from an adult with an advanced solid tumor such as melanoma, head and neck, liver or kidney cancer. For the CDR3, the DNA is TGTGCCAGCAGCTTGGGGCTGGAATTGACCGGGGAGCTGTTTTTT. Translation gives CASSLGLELTGELFF.